The rows below give T cell receptor beta chains drawn from one sample of a study of blood T cell repertoires in COVID-19. Here immunoSEQ multiplex PCR was the method, and the copy in TCRdb shows in-frame clones only, minus some. The sample holds about 260,000 clones; around 87% are singletons and the top ten take 2% to 2.5%. Input material: peripheral blood. These receptors were obtained from a woman in her forties or fifties with acute or convalescent COVID-19. Both conserved end residues are part of each CDR3. D genes are given only for firm matches. Rows may omit the clone size; those that give it use once, few, many or a size class.

D gene	clone size	V gene	J gene	CDR3 DNA	CDR3 protein
-	-	TRBV24-1	TRBJ2-3	TGTGCCACCAGTGATTTGGGACAGGGAGGGGGTACGCAGTATTTT	CATSDLGQGGGTQYF
-	-	TRBV28	TRBJ1-5	TGTGCCAGCAGTAGGGGTCAGCCCCAGCATTTT	CASSRGQPQHF
-	-	TRBV27	TRBJ2-1	TGTGCCAGCAGTCCTAGCGTGCTACTCCCCAATGAGCAGTTCTTC	CASSPSVLLPNEQFF
TRBD1	few	TRBV2	TRBJ1-5	TGTGCCAGTAGTACAGGGGGCAATCAGCCCCAGCATTTT	CASSTGGNQPQHF
TRBD1	-	TRBV6-6	TRBJ1-1	TGTGCCAGCAGTTACGAACGGACAGGGGACACTGAAGCTTTCTTT	CASSYERTGDTEAFF
-	-	TRBV7-2	TRBJ2-7	TGTGCCAGCAGCTTAACACCAGGGGCCTACGAGCAGTACTTC	CASSLTPGAYEQYF
TRBD1	few	TRBV28	TRBJ1-6	TGTGCCAGCAGTTCAGGACAGGGGGGCTATAATTCACCCCTCCACTTT	CASSSGQGGYNSPLHF
-	-	TRBV2	TRBJ2-1	TGTGCCAGCGGTCCCGCTACCTATTCATACAATGAGCAGTTCTTC	CASGPATYSYNEQFF
-	-	TRBV6-2/TRBV6-3	TRBJ2-1	TGTGCCAGCAATTACCTCAGCTACAATGAGCAGTTCTTC	CASNYLSYNEQFF
TRBD2	-	TRBV7-9	TRBJ2-7	TGTGCCAGCAGCCCACCCCTTCTAGCGGGAGTGACCTACGAGCAGTACTTC	CASSPPLLAGVTYEQYF
TRBD2	-	TRBV27	TRBJ2-3	TGTGCCAGCAGTTCCTGGGGGGGAGATACGCAGTATTTT	CASSSWGGDTQYF
TRBD2	once	TRBV3-1/TRBV3-2	TRBJ2-7	TGTGCCAGCAGCCAAGACCCAGCGGGAGTCCACGAGCAGTACTTC	CASSQDPAGVHEQYF
-	-	TRBV6-5	TRBJ2-7	TGTGCCAGCAGTTTCGACAGCAACGAACGCTACGAGCAGTACTTC	CASSFDSNERYEQYF
TRBD1	once	TRBV5-6	TRBJ2-7	TGTGCCAGCAGCTGGGACAGAGACTACTACGAGCAGTACTTC	CASSWDRDYYEQYF
-	-	TRBV28	TRBJ1-3	TGTGCCAGCAGTCCCCACGGCAGGGCTGGAAACACCATATATTTT	CASSPHGRAGNTIYF
-	-	TRBV29-1	TRBJ1-2	TGCAGCGTTGACACAATATACTATGGCTACACCTTC	CSVDTIYYGYTF
TRBD1	-	TRBV5-1	TRBJ1-5	TGCGCCAGCAGCTCGGGACAGGGAGATCAGCCCCAGCATTTT	CASSSGQGDQPQHF
TRBD1	-	TRBV7-2	TRBJ1-5	TGTGCCAGCAGCCAACCAGGGGGCAGCAATCAGCCCCAGCATTTT	CASSQPGGSNQPQHF
-	-	TRBV4-3	TRBJ1-1	TGCGCCAGCAGCCAAGGGTCAGGGGAGATGAACACTGAAGCTTTCTTT	CASSQGSGEMNTEAFF
-	-	TRBV29-1	TRBJ1-4	TGCAGCGTTGCGAAAGGGGCGGCCCATGAAAAACTGTTTTTT	CSVAKGAAHEKLFF
TRBD2	once	TRBV30	TRBJ2-3	TGTGCCTGGAGTTCAACCGGGACTAGCCCAGATACGCAGTATTTT	CAWSSTGTSPDTQYF
-	-	TRBV18	TRBJ1-1	TGTGCCAGCTCATCGGTAACAGGAAACACTGAAGCTTTCTTT	CASSSVTGNTEAFF
TRBD1	-	TRBV6-5	TRBJ2-5	TGTGCCAGCAGACGGACAGGCCAAGAGACCCAGTACTTC	CASRRTGQETQYF
TRBD2	-	TRBV5-4	TRBJ2-5	TGTGCCAGCAGCTTTGCGGGGGGTACAGAGACCCAGTACTTC	CASSFAGGTETQYF